This record looks at one T cell receptor beta chain sequence and its context. Repertoires were generated with immunoSEQ multiplex PCR, while TCRdb's copy carries only in-frame clones and drops some. Of 65,000 to 80,000 clones in the sample, around 95% were seen once. The data were obtained in a study of technical replicates of blood from a handful of donors. Trimming shortened V by 4 bases and J by 9 bases, and 15 bases separated the two germline ends. There are 13 residues in the CDR3. Per germline, CDR1 LNHDA and CDR2 SQIVND (reference sequence). J is TRBJ1-2 and V is TRBV19; TRBD1 is a possible D gene (6 bases). The sample was T cells isolated from PBMCs. The TCR comes from a human donor in good health. The CDR3 spells CASSNSQDRSYTF. The CDR3 nucleotides are TGTGCCAGTAGTAACAGCCAGGACAGAAGCTACACCTTC. The entire variable domain, with the rest obtained from reference TRBV19 and TRBJ1-2, is as follows: DGGITQSPKYLFRKEGQNVTLSCEQNLNHDAMYWYRQDPGQGLRLIYYSQIVNDFQKGDIAEGYSVSREKKESFPLTVTSAQKNPTAFYLCASSNSQDRSYTFGSGTRLTVV.